The 28 T cell receptor beta chains presented below share a single source sample, sequenced in a study of human T cells and chemical hapten exposure. Each CDR3 protein gets one entry after TCRdb re-called the RACE reads with MiXCR. This table has 250,000 or so distinct CDR3 sequences, 7.5% to 9% appearing once. Noted time point: pre-sensitization, week 0. Regarding treatment: therapeutic diphenylcyclopropenone sensitization with weekly scalp DPC. The material was whole blood, obtained in connection with sensitization to the hapten diphenylcyclopropenone (DPC). These TCRs come from a woman in her thirties or forties with alopecia areata. Some clones in this sample may be carry-over from other donors' samples.

The V gene is TRBV20-1, the J gene TRBJ2-3; 7 positions agree with TRBD2. Germline trimming cut 2 bases from V and 11 bases from J; bases unmatched to any gene: 16. Germline CDR1 reads DFQATT; CDR2 reads SNEGSKA (reference sequence). This CDR3 region has 15 residues. The CDR3 DNA reads as TGCAGTGCTAGACCTCTGGGACTACGTAATCACGGGCAGTATTTT. It encodes CSARPLGLRNHGQYF.

The table lists this clonotype with a few counts. The V gene is TRBV11-2, the J gene TRBJ2-5; D is undetermined. Germline values: CDR1 SGHAT, CDR2 FQNNGV. CDR3 length: 11 amino acids. V lost 5 bases to trimming and J lost 7 bases, with 8 bases between them. DNA of the CDR3: TGTGCCAGCAGCCCAACGGGGACCCAGTACTTC. Translated: CASSPTGTQYF.

Concerning this clonotype: At one end the junction does not follow the germline gene, possibly because of a read error. The V and J genes are TRBV4-1 and TRBJ2-1; 13 bases align to TRBD2. Per germline, CDR1 MGHRA and CDR2 YSYEKL. The CDR3 is 16 amino acids. This chain's CDR3 is CASSLTGLAGYSEQFF. CDR3 DNA sequence: TGCGCCAGCAGCCTCACGGGACTAGCGGGATACAGTGAGCAGTTCTTC.

In its sample, this clonotype was seen many times. This sequence joins TRBV6-2 or TRBV6-3 and TRBJ1-2; tentative D call: TRBD1 (6 bases). CDR3 length: 19 residues. V was trimmed by 6 bases and J by 3 bases, leaving 29 bases between them. CDR1 and CDR2 from the germline V gene are MNHEY and SVGEGT. DNA for the CDR3: TGTGCCAGCAGCTCTACAGGGTTCGGGATATTGTCCGGGGACTATGGCTACACCTTC. It translates to CASSSTGFGILSGDYGYTF.

In DNA, the CDR3 is TGTGCCAGCAGCTTGGAGGGACTAGCTTCCTACGAGCAGTACTTC. Residues: CASSLEGLASYEQYF. This chain links TRBV5-5 with TRBJ2-7, with 9 bases aligning to TRBD2. V shed 0 bases and J 1 base; nucleotides not matched to a gene: 2. In germline, CDR1 is SGHKS, CDR2 YYEKEE (reference sequence). This CDR3 contains 15 residues.

The sample holds many counts of this clonotype. The V call is TRBV4-2, the J call TRBJ2-7; D ambiguous. The ends were cut back, 1 base at V and 1 base at J, with 11 bases in the middle. CDR3 length equals 15 residues. Per the germline V gene, CDR1 is LGHNA and CDR2 is YNFKEQ. CDR3 sequence reads: CASSQGASASYEQYF. The CDR3 DNA follows: TGTGCCAGCAGCCAAGGAGCCAGTGCTTCCTACGAGCAGTACTTC.

The chain uses TRBV5-1 and TRBJ2-7; 9 bases are shared with TRBD2. CDR1 SGHRS and CDR2 YFSETQ come from the germline V gene. This CDR3 is built from 15 residues. V lost 1 base to trimming and J lost 3 bases; unmatched junction nucleotides: 5. CDR3 protein: CASSLLSSGNYEQYF. CDR3 nucleotides: TGCGCCAGCAGCTTGTTGTCTAGCGGGAACTACGAGCAGTACTTC.

There are many counts of this clonotype. The rearrangement uses TRBV6-5 and TRBJ2-1; no definite D call. CDR1 MNHEY and CDR2 SVGAGI come from the germline V gene. CDR3 length: 13 residues. V lost 0 bases and J lost 10, with 10 bases in between. CDR3: CASSYSLHFEQFF. CDR3 in DNA: TGTGCCAGCAGTTACTCGTTACATTTCGAGCAGTTCTTC.

This clonotype turned up a few times. The CDR3 DNA sequence: TGTGCCAGCACCGTCGAAGGTTGGACTGAAGCTTTCTTT. Amino acids: CASTVEGWTEAFF. The V and J genes are TRBV6-1 and TRBJ1-1; unclear D gene. Looked up from germline, CDR1 is MNHNS and CDR2 is SASEGT. The CDR3 sequence is 13 residues long. V lost 7 bases, J lost 5 bases, and 14 bases lay in between.

This clonotype was counted at least ten times. V gene TRBV7-2 combines with J gene TRBJ2-7, with D possibly being TRBD1 (6 bases). The CDR3 sequence is 14 residues long. Between the trimmed V and J ends, which lost 3 bases and 0 bases, there was a span of 9 bases. Germline CDR1 and CDR2: SGHTA and FQGNSA. The CDR3 reads CASSLGQASYEQYF. The CDR3 DNA follows: TGTGCCAGCAGCTTGGGACAAGCCTCCTACGAGCAGTACTTC. Using reference TRBV7-2 and TRBJ2-7 for the parts outside the CDR3, the full variable domain is GAGVSQSPSNKVTEKGKDVELRCDPISGHTALYWYRQSLGQGLEFLIYFQGNSAPDKSGLPSDRFSAERTGGSVSTLTIQRTQQEDSAVYLCASSLGQASYEQYFGPGTRLTVT.

This clonotype was counted at least ten times. One junction end does not reproduce the germline sequence, and a read error may be involved. This sequence joins TRBV5-8 and TRBJ1-5; D perhaps matches TRBD1 (5 bases). This CDR3 comprises 14 residues. The V gene's germline CDR1 is SGHTS and CDR2 YDEGEE. The CDR3 protein is CASSFPSQGDRVLF. CDR3 DNA sequence: TGTGCCAGCAGCTTTCCCAGCCAAGGGGATCGGGTCCTTTTT.

This clonotype came up many times. The chain is built from TRBV27 and TRBJ1-1; tentatively, D is TRBD1 (5 bases). With 4 bases removed from V and 1 base from J, the gap between germline ends came to 13 bases. CDR3 length: 15 residues. CDR1 and CDR2 from the germline V gene are MNHEY and SMNVEV (reference sequence). DNA for the CDR3: TGTGCCAGCAGTTCCTCCGGGACGGGGAACACTGAAGCTTTCTTT. Translation: CASSSSGTGNTEAFF.

This clonotype showed up just a few times. The gene calls are TRBV28 and TRBJ2-7; 10 nucleotides match TRBD2. The CDR3 is 16 residues long. Germline CDR1 and CDR2: MDHEN and SYDVKM. The trim removed 7 bases at V and 3 bases at J, leaving 12 bases unmatched. In DNA, the CDR3 is TGTGCCAGCACTACCATAAGCTGGACTAGCGGCTACGAGCAGTACTTC. The encoded protein is CASTTISWTSGYEQYF.

This clonotype occurred many times. The rearrangement uses TRBV20-1 and TRBJ1-5; D remains ambiguous. The germline V and J ends were trimmed by 6 bases and 2 bases, with 5 bases remaining between them. CDR1 and CDR2 from the germline V gene are DFQATT and SNEGSKA (reference sequence). This CDR3 region has 11 residues. The CDR3, as DNA: TGCAGTGCGGCGGGCAATCAGCCCCAGCATTTT. This translates into CSAAGNQPQHF.

Comment on this clonotype: A much larger clone lies a single base off, so this may be a read error. V usage is TRBV29-1 and J usage is TRBJ2-3; 12 bases line up with TRBD2. The germline V gene has CDR1 SQVTM and CDR2 ANQGSEA. V dropped 7 bases and J dropped 0; count of bases not matched to a gene: 20. This CDR3 comprises 20 residues. DNA of the CDR3: TGCAGCGCGAAGACCAACCCGGAACTAGCGGGAGGACTTAGCACAGATACGCAGTATTTT. Encoded protein: CSAKTNPELAGGLSTDTQYF.

The genes are TRBV7-2 and TRBJ2-7, with a weak D call TRBD2 (6 bases). Per germline, CDR1 SGHTA and CDR2 FQGNSA. Trimming took off 0 bases at V and 6 bases at J, with 12 bases between the two ends. CDR3 length: 14 amino acids. The CDR3 sequence is CASSLAGTSGEQYF. The CDR3 nucleotides are TGTGCCAGCAGCTTAGCCGGGACTTCAGGCGAGCAGTACTTC.

The chain couples TRBV7-6 to TRBJ2-3; D remains unclear. Trimming shortened V by 3 bases and J by 5 bases, and 12 bases separated the two germline ends. CDR1 is SGHVS, CDR2 FNYEAQ, per germline. The CDR3 is 14 residues long. DNA of the CDR3: TGTGCCAGCAGCTTGGTCTCTGAGCTAGATACGCAGTATTTT. Translated: CASSLVSELDTQYF.

This clonotype appeared a few times. This chain connects TRBV24-1 to TRBJ1-5, with TRBD1 as a possible D gene (6 bases). Trimming took 9 bases from V and 2 from J, leaving 13 bases between them. The CDR3 contains 14 residues. Per germline, CDR1 KGHDR and CDR2 SFDVKD. This CDR3 reads CATGGRDGNQPQHF. In nucleotides, the CDR3 is TGTGCCACCGGGGGCCGGGACGGCAATCAGCCCCAGCATTTT.

The table lists this clonotype with many counts. At one boundary the junction diverges from the germline segment, which might be a read error. This sequence joins TRBV28 and TRBJ2-4; tentatively, D is TRBD1 (6 bases). The germline CDR1 and CDR2 sequences are MDHEN and SYDVKM. The CDR3 runs 13 residues. The CDR3 nucleotides read TGTGCCAGCAGTTTATCTCCACTCAGGGGTTTGGACTTC. Its protein is CASSLSPLRGLDF.

This clonotype was seen repeatedly, ten times or more. The chain recombines TRBV18 with TRBJ1-1; D unclear. The CDR3 runs 12 residues. Trimming shortened V by 6 bases and J by 7 bases, and 12 bases separated the two germline ends. The germline V gene encodes CDR1 KGHSH and CDR2 LQKENI. The DNA of the CDR3 is TGTGCCAGCTCCTTAGGACCGTATGAAGCTTTCTTT. Translating gives CASSLGPYEAFF.

This chain links TRBV28 with TRBJ1-1, with D possibly matching TRBD1 (6 bases). V dropped 5 bases and J dropped 2 bases, with 15 bases sitting between them. Germline CDR1 MDHEN, CDR2 SYDVKM. There are 15 residues in the CDR3. CDR3 DNA: TGTGCCAGCAGTCCGCAGGGGCGGGGAAACACTGAAGCTTTCTTT. It codes for CASSPQGRGNTEAFF.

V is TRBV27 and J is TRBJ2-1, with D perhaps TRBD1 or TRBD2 (5 bases each). The V and J ends lost 3 bases and 6 bases respectively, with 12 bases between them. This CDR3 has 14 amino acids. CDR1 is MNHEY, CDR2 SMNVEV, per germline (reference sequence). CDR3 in amino acids: CASSLTGRRNEQFF. As DNA, the CDR3 is TGTGCCAGCAGTTTGACGGGGCGTCGCAATGAGCAGTTCTTC.

In its sample, this clonotype was seen a few times. The V gene is TRBV29-1, the J gene TRBJ2-7; D is ambiguous. The CDR3 is made up of 14 amino acids. The germline V and J ends were trimmed by 0 bases and 3 bases, with 12 bases remaining between them. In germline, CDR1 is SQVTM, CDR2 ANQGSEA. The CDR3 bases are TGCAGCGTTGAAGATAGGCAGGTCGGCTACGAGCAGTACTTC. It codes for CSVEDRQVGYEQYF.

This clonotype was found a few times. The chain is built from TRBV3-1 and TRBJ2-3; a weak D match, TRBD2 (7 bases). This CDR3 spans 12 amino acids. Per germline, CDR1 LGHDT and CDR2 YNNKEL (reference sequence). Trimming left V 4 bases short and J 8 bases short, with 10 bases between. As DNA, the CDR3 is TGTGCCAGCAGCCGCGGGGGCGGTACGCAGTATTTT. Translated, it gives CASSRGGGTQYF.

This sequence joins TRBV9 and TRBJ2-7; D is ambiguous. The germline V gene has CDR1 SGDLS and CDR2 YYNGEE. The V end lost 4 bases, the J end lost 5 bases, and 10 bases lay between the germline ends. The CDR3 runs 12 residues. CDR3 sequence (DNA): TGTGCCAGCAGCAAGGGCGGTCACGAGCAGTACTTC. Translated: CASSKGGHEQYF.

Only a few counts were recorded for this clonotype. The CDR3 is CAIRPTSGNKYNEQFF. DNA for the CDR3: TGTGCCATCAGACCGACTAGCGGGAATAAATACAATGAGCAGTTCTTC. The chain employs TRBV10-3 and TRBJ2-1; 11 nucleotides agree with TRBD2. V dropped 6 bases and J dropped 4; count of bases not matched to a gene: 8. In germline, CDR1 is ENHRY, CDR2 SYGVKD. The CDR3 totals 16 residues.

This clonotype was observed a few times. V gene TRBV5-1 combines with J gene TRBJ2-6; D is unresolved. This CDR3 is 16 amino acids long. Trimming took 0 bases from V and 0 from J, leaving 7 bases between them. Germline CDR1 and CDR2: SGHRS and YFSETQ. The CDR3 DNA follows: TGCGCCAGCAGCTTGGACGGATACTCTGGGGCCAACGTCCTGACTTTC. Translation: CASSLDGYSGANVLTF.

This clonotype was picked up a small number of times. The chain employs TRBV5-1 and TRBJ2-1; 7 bases match TRBD2. The germline gives CDR1 SGHRS, CDR2 YFSETQ. The CDR3 is 16 residues long. The V segment lost 3 bases and the J segment 3 bases; nucleotides outside the gene matches: 9. The chain's CDR3 is CASSSSSGGVYNEQFF. As DNA, the CDR3 is TGCGCCAGCAGCTCCTCTAGCGGAGGGGTCTACAATGAGCAGTTCTTC.